Listed below are T cell receptor beta chains from one sample, sequenced in a study of a mutant IDH1 vaccine in newly diagnosed glioma. Assay used: immunoSEQ multiplex PCR; TCRdb lists only in-frame clones, some missing. Seen here are some 60,000 clones, 80% to 95% observed once, and the top ten hold over 2.5%. Sequences were derived from PBMCs, sampled from a glioma patient treated with radiotherapy, temozolomide or both. These receptor sequences come from a man aged 50 to 60 with glioma. Each CDR3 is given with its conserved first and last residue. Clone size, where shown, is once, few, many, or a class for clones that have expanded.

V gene	clone size	CDR3 protein
TRBV25-1	-	CASSEGGTYQPQHF
TRBV4-3	once	CASSQAGVGFDYGYTF
TRBV5-1	-	CASSLGGGTEAFF
TRBV5-1	-	CASTPGGTNTGELFF
TRBV6-6	-	CASSSRGGNTEAFF
TRBV7-6	-	CASGQGSNEQFF
TRBV11-2	-	CASSLTDTQYF
TRBV30	-	CAWSTGEQFF
TRBV27	-	CASSLMAGVDTQYF
TRBV4-1	-	CASSHSNRDEKLFF
TRBV6-5	-	CASTLGGANTEAFF
TRBV7-9	-	CASSLGLEGYTF
TRBV5-4	-	CASSSGTGGRYGYTF
TRBV6-6	-	CASRSGGAIGEETQYF
TRBV10-1	-	CASSAGTSGEVLQETQYF
TRBV4-3	-	CASSQDSRGYGYTF
TRBV4-2	-	CASLSRSGEKLFF
TRBV7-9	-	CASSDSYQPQHF
TRBV9	-	CASSLTGGYEQYF
TRBV10-2	-	CASSSPAGWGDEQYF
TRBV30	-	CAWRETGQGYYEQYF
TRBV7-2	-	CASSLHRNTGELFF
TRBV30	-	CAWTQSSGSRTDTQYF
TRBV6-4	-	CASSEGRLNSPLHF
TRBV5-1	-	CASSLGQGSSYNEQFF
TRBV5-1	-	CASSLQGGGTEAFF
TRBV6-5	-	CASSYFGSSTGYTF
TRBV6-5	-	CASSYGAGADTQYF
TRBV27	-	CASSLGQGELFF
TRBV2	once	CARPRDRGNQPQHF
TRBV27	-	CARPDRETTNEKLFF
TRBV5-1	-	CASSLDRGLYGYTF
TRBV30	-	CAWSNLLETQYF
TRBV5-6	-	CASSLVGTGNYEQYF
TRBV19	-	CATREGGSYEQYF
TRBV11-2	-	CASSSQPLTNEQFF
TRBV7-9	-	CASSPDTDEAFF
TRBV7-9	-	CASSVQGSSYNSPLHF
TRBV28	-	CASTLRDRGRAVLTF
TRBV11-3	once	CASSLDGYEQYF
TRBV4-3	-	CASSRSVLVDEQYF
TRBV30	-	CAWSLPPPGGYGYTF
TRBV4-3	-	CASSLRGGGRYEQYF
TRBV30	-	CAWSQGLAGRNEQYF
TRBV5-8	-	CASSDRTRDRGYNEQFF
TRBV6-5	-	CASTQDRSSNQPQHF
TRBV7-8	-	CASSLAGQIAGPNTEAFF
TRBV5-1	once	CASSPTGGGQPQHF
TRBV6-5	-	CASSYSGGGYNEQFF
TRBV5-4	-	CASSRQYEETQYF
TRBV4-2	-	CASSQDAGPNQPQHF
TRBV5-1	-	CASSIGPQNTIYF
TRBV7-2	-	CASSDGRGGFTQYF
TRBV27	-	CASRSSYHQRDQPQHF